This T cell receptor (beta chain) was obtained from a study of blood T cell repertoires in COVID-19. Study-level background: Nucleic acid was either cDNA or gDNA, and it came from T cells, B-cell-depleted T cells, or PBMCs.

Repertoires were generated with immunoSEQ multiplex PCR, while TCRdb's copy carries only in-frame clones and drops some. The table records approximately 250,000 clones, approximately 90% of them present only once. The germline gives CDR1 WNHNN, CDR2 SYGVQD (reference sequence). This CDR3 is 15 amino acids long. V gave up 6 bases and J gave up 3 bases; unmatched junction bases: 6. Recruitment covered about two dozen US areas and drew participants whose ages spanned roughly 18 to 90 years. Participant-reported clinical history was the basis for cohort assignment. This TCR was sampled from a woman in her thirties or forties with acute COVID-19. This rearrangement joins TRBV10-1 to TRBJ2-2, with 8 bases identical to TRBD2. Sequencing used PBMCs or T cells enriched from blood (not recorded which). The CDR3 is CASRAAGVDTGELFF. Written as DNA, the CDR3 is TGCGCCAGCAGGGCAGCGGGAGTCGACACCGGGGAGCTGTTTTTT.